Listed below are T cell receptor beta chains from one sample, sequenced in a study of Siglec-9 on CD8 T cells in melanoma. TCRdb's table, derived via immunoSEQ multiplex PCR, lists solely in-frame clones and lacks some. The data show roughly 30,000 clones, roughly 78% seen once. Specimen: Siglec-9- CD8+ T cells sorted from blood. Receptor source: a human donor in good health. CDR3s include the opening cysteine and the closing phenylalanine or tryptophan. Expanded clones are given a class, and other clones once, few, many or no size at all.

size	V	length	J	CDR3
.	TRBV7-8	15	TRBJ2-2	CASSLAGLHTGELFF
.	TRBV6-1	14	TRBJ1-4	CASRSGQGNEKLFF
.	TRBV2	15	TRBJ2-5	CASTLTSGLQETQYF
.	TRBV27	15	TRBJ1-2	CASSLMAGGNYGYTF
.	TRBV7-6	14	TRBJ2-7	CASSPGTGKNEQYF
.	TRBV19	15	TRBJ1-5	CASKAQAGGNQPQHF
.	TRBV1	15	TRBJ1-1	CTSSQDFLGPLVAFF
.	TRBV7-8	16	TRBJ1-3	CASVELTEDSGNTIYF
.	TRBV2	11	TRBJ1-2	CASSAGYGYTF
.	TRBV5-6	14	TRBJ2-1	CASSSFVRLDEQFF
.	TRBV6-1	14	TRBJ1-1	CASSPLGGVTEAFF
.	TRBV6-6	16	TRBJ2-7	CASSYAERDREYEQYF
.	TRBV19	14	TRBJ2-2	CASKWGRGTGELFF
.	TRBV2	19	TRBJ1-5	CASSLEPHTDLYSNQPQHF
.	TRBV2	16	TRBJ1-5	CASSEAGTAGNQPQHF
.	TRBV27	14	TRBJ2-2	CASSKDLRPGELFF
.	TRBV5-1	15	TRBJ1-1	CASSLVVVGGTEAFF
.	TRBV4-1	14	TRBJ1-2	CASSQEAATYGYTF
.	TRBV19	15	TRBJ1-1	CASSADRGRVTEAFF
.	TRBV9	17	TRBJ1-2	CASSDPGDQGWHYGYTF
few	TRBV5-4	11	TRBJ1-2	CASSGGYGYTF
once	TRBV6-6	14	TRBJ2-7	CASSYSAAGYEQYF
.	TRBV12-5	14	TRBJ2-2	CASGPTGRPGELFF
.	TRBV5-1	16	TRBJ1-2	CASSVFFGTREDGYTF
.	TRBV7-6	17	TRBJ2-3	CASSFTSGRISTDTQYF
.	TRBV27	19	TRBJ2-5	CASKRGTGGQLAGGETQYF
.	TRBV4-2	14	TRBJ1-5	CASSQKQGSQPQHF
.	TRBV7-3	14	TRBJ2-1	CASSLWPGDHEQFF
.	TRBV4-1	15	TRBJ1-5	CASSQAGQGGQPQHF
.	TRBV5-6	15	TRBJ1-2	CASTRPGPGGYGYTF
.	TRBV5-1	14	TRBJ2-7	CASSLAYSTNEQYF
.	TRBV5-1	16	TRBJ2-1	CASSLGSGGPVNEQFF
.	TRBV19	16	TRBJ2-3	CASSRMLGGPSDTQYF
few	TRBV25-1	15	TRBJ2-5	CASSVRRGGQETQYF
.	TRBV10-3	13	TRBJ1-2	CAISDWESYGYTF
.	TRBV27	16	TRBJ2-3	CASSLFPGLSTDTQYF
.	TRBV5-1	13	TRBJ2-7	CASSLGRGNEQYF
few	TRBV19	15	TRBJ1-1	CASTPVSPLNTEAFF
few	TRBV7-3	12	TRBJ2-7	CASSSGGPEQYF
few	TRBV9	16	TRBJ1-2	CASSASNPGTGDGYTF
.	TRBV15	14	TRBJ2-1	CATSGPEGHNEQFF
.	TRBV4-1	12	TRBJ1-1	CASKQGVAEAFF
.	TRBV29-1	12	TRBJ2-1	CSVEEKGNEQFF
.	TRBV11-2	12	TRBJ2-3	CASSHRGDTQYF
.	TRBV5-1	13	TRBJ2-7	CASSLEDGYEQYF
.	TRBV4-2	13	TRBJ2-1	CASTGLAEGEQFF
.	TRBV7-9	15	TRBJ2-5	CASSGQGSQGETQYF
once	TRBV4-1	15	TRBJ2-1	CASSVVGGPLGEQFF
.	TRBV5-6	17	TRBJ2-6	CAGPWTHRNSGANVLTF
.	TRBV6-5	15	TRBJ1-1	CASSYSGTANTEAFF
.	TRBV9	16	TRBJ1-4	CASSVSGTAGNEKLFF
few	TRBV6-1	12	TRBJ2-7	CASSLDRYEQYF
.	TRBV27	15	TRBJ1-5	CASSATGFRNQPQHF
few	TRBV7-9	14	TRBJ1-1	CASSPLSVNTEAFF
.	TRBV5-4	15	TRBJ2-2	CASSLLGTLPGELFF